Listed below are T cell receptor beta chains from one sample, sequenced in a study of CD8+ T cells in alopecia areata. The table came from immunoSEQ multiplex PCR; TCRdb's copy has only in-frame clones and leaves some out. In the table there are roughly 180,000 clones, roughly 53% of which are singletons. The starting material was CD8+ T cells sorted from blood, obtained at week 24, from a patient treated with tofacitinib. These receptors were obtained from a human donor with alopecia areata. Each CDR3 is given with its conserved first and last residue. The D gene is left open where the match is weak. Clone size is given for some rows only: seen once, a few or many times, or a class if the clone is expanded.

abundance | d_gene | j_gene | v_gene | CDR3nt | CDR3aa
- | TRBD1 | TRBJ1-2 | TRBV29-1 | TGCAGCGCAGAGGGACAGAGAAAAACGATGGGCTACACCTTC | CSAEGQRKTMGYTF
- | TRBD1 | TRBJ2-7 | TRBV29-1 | TGCAGCGTTGGTCTGGACAGGGCCTACGAGCAGTACTTC | CSVGLDRAYEQYF
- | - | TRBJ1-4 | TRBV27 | TGTGCCAGCAGTGCCCCCAGTGGGGAACTGTTTTTT | CASSAPSGELFF
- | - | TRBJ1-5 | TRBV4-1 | TGCGCCAGCAGCCAAGATTTGGGGCGAGGGAGTCAGCCCCAGCATTTT | CASSQDLGRGSQPQHF
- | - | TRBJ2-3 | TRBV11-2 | TGTGCCAGCAGTACAGATACGCAGTATTTT | CASSTDTQYF
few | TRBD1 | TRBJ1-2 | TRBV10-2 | TGCGCCAGCAGGGGGGAATCCGGGACAGGGGAAGGCTACACCTTC | CASRGESGTGEGYTF
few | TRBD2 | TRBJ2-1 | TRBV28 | TGTGCCAGCAGGACCGGGGGGGCAAGCTACAATGAGCAGTTCTTC | CASRTGGASYNEQFF
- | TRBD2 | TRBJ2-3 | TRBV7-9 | TGTGCCAGCAGCCCGGGGGGAAGCACAGATACGCAGTATTTT | CASSPGGSTDTQYF
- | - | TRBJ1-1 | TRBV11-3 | TGTGCCAGCAGCTTTTCGGGTCAGGGTAACACTGAAGCTTTCTTT | CASSFSGQGNTEAFF
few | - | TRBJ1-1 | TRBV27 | TGTGCCAGCCGGGGAGATGAGTGGGAAGCTTTCTTT | CASRGDEWEAFF
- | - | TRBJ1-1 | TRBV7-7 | TGTGCCAGCAGCCCGGCTCCGGGATCAGCGAATAGACCCACTGAAGCTTTCTTT | CASSPAPGSANRPTEAFF
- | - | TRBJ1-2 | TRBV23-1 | TGCGCCAGCAGCCTGGGTCAGGGCTACACCTTC | CASSLGQGYTF
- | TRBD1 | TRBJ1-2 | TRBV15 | TGTGCCACCAGCAACGACAGGGTATCAGACTATGGCTACACCTTC | CATSNDRVSDYGYTF
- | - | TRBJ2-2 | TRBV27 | TGTGCCAGCAGTCCGGGACAGAACACCGGGGAGCTGTTTTTT | CASSPGQNTGELFF
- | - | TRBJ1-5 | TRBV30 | TGTGCCTGGAGTGAATATGTTGGTCAGCCCCAGCATTTT | CAWSEYVGQPQHF
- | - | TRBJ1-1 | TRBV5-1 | TGCGCCAGCGGGGCCGGTTCACGGGCCGAAGCTTTCTTT | CASGAGSRAEAFF
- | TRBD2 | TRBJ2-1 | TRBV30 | TGTGCCTGGAGTTACGTAGCGGGGGGGCCAGTGAATGAGCAGTTCTTC | CAWSYVAGGPVNEQFF
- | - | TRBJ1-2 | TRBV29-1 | TGCAGCGTTGATCTCCACAAATCCTCATATGGCTACACCTTC | CSVDLHKSSYGYTF
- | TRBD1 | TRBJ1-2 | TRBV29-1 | TGCAGCGTTGAAGTGGCAGGGGGCGCGAGGGGCTACACCTTC | CSVEVAGGARGYTF